This is a list of T cell receptor beta chains from one sample in a study of siplizumab effects on memory and regulatory T cells. TCRdb keeps only in-frame clones here, not all; method: immunoSEQ multiplex PCR. The profile shows approximately 60,000 clones, around 96% of them singletons. Sequenced material: naive CD8+ T cells sorted from blood. The source of these receptors is a human donor in good health. CDR3s include the opening cysteine and the closing phenylalanine or tryptophan. The D gene is left open where the match is weak. Clone size is stated in some rows and not others, as once, few, many or a class when expanded.

d_call j_call v_call clone_size cdr3_nt cdr3_aa
- TRBJ2-1 TRBV19 - TGTGCCAGTACACCCGGGACCTCGTCCTACAATGAGCAGTTCTTC CASTPGTSSYNEQFF
TRBD2 TRBJ2-7 TRBV7-9 - TGTGCCAGCGGTGGGGGAGGGAAAAACGAGCAGTACTTC CASGGGGKNEQYF
- TRBJ1-6 TRBV4-1 - TGCGCCAGCAGCCAAGATGGAAGCGGGGTTAATTCACCCCTCCACTTT CASSQDGSGVNSPLHF
TRBD2 TRBJ2-2 TRBV6-5 - TGTGCCAGCAGTTACGGGACTAGAGACACCGGGGAGCTGTTTTTT CASSYGTRDTGELFF
- TRBJ2-7 TRBV18 - TGTGCCAGCTCACCAGGAGGGAGGACAGAGCAGTACTTC CASSPGGRTEQYF
- TRBJ2-7 TRBV9 - TGTGCCAGCAGCCCTTCCCAGGGTGGCCACGAGCAGTACTTC CASSPSQGGHEQYF
TRBD2 TRBJ2-1 TRBV19 - TGTGCCAGTAGGACAGCGGGGGGTCACAATGAGCAGTTCTTC CASRTAGGHNEQFF
TRBD1 TRBJ2-2 TRBV9 - TGTGCCAGCAGCGGGCCCTACAGGGGAGAAACCGGGGAGCTGTTTTTT CASSGPYRGETGELFF
- TRBJ2-7 TRBV7-9 - TGTGCCAGCAGCCCAGAGGGGGGCTACGAGCAGTACTTC CASSPEGGYEQYF
TRBD2 TRBJ2-2 TRBV19 - TGTGCCAGTAGTTTCGGACTAGCGGCGAACACCGGGGAGCTGTTTTTT CASSFGLAANTGELFF
- TRBJ1-6 TRBV5-6 - TGTGCCAGCAGCCTGGATTGGGCACCCCTCCACTTT CASSLDWAPLHF
- TRBJ2-7 TRBV13 - TGTGCCAGCAGCCCCGGGGGGCGGGGGACCTACGAGCAGTACTTC CASSPGGRGTYEQYF
TRBD2 TRBJ2-1 TRBV7-9 - TGTGCCAGCAGCCCGCTGACTAGCGGGGGGGCTTTCGATGAGCAGTTCTTC CASSPLTSGGAFDEQFF
TRBD1 TRBJ1-4 TRBV29-1 - TGCAGCGTGCCCGGGACAGGGGGTTCTAATGAAAAACTGTTTTTT CSVPGTGGSNEKLFF
TRBD2 TRBJ2-3 TRBV11-2 - TGTGCCAGCAGCGATCGGGGGGGCACAGATACGCAGTATTTT CASSDRGGTDTQYF
TRBD1 TRBJ1-5 TRBV18 - TGTGCCAGCTCACTAGGCCCGGGACAGTATCACCAGCCCCAGCATTTT CASSLGPGQYHQPQHF
- TRBJ1-1 TRBV7-9 few TGTGCCAGCAGCTTATCCGGGGCGAACACTGAAGCTTTCTTT CASSLSGANTEAFF
TRBD1 TRBJ1-5 TRBV5-3 - TGTGCCAGAAGTCGGATCCGGGACAGGGTCAGCCATCAGCCCCAGCATTTT CARSRIRDRVSHQPQHF
- TRBJ2-7 TRBV4-3 - TGCGCCAGCAGCTCCGGGACGGGACTCTACGAGCAGTACTTC CASSSGTGLYEQYF
- TRBJ2-1 TRBV11-3 - TGTGCCAGCAGCTTAGGGGGGGGCAGATGGGACAATGAGCAGTTCTTC CASSLGGGRWDNEQFF
- TRBJ2-6 TRBV2 - TGTGCCGGCGAGGCGGGGCAAGGGGCCAACGTCCTGACTTTC CAGEAGQGANVLTF
TRBD2 TRBJ2-1 TRBV9 - TGTGCCAGCAGCGTAATAAGGACTAGTTCTCATGGTGAGCAGTTCTTC CASSVIRTSSHGEQFF
- TRBJ2-3 TRBV30 - TGTGCTCTCCTTTCTGGGGATACGCAGTATTTT CALLSGDTQYF
TRBD2 TRBJ2-7 TRBV2 - TGTGCCAGCAGCGAGGGACTAGCGGGGGGGCGGGTTCCAGGTGAGCAGTACTTC CASSEGLAGGRVPGEQYF
- TRBJ1-2 TRBV27 once TGTGCCAGCAGTTTATCGGGGCCCATCCCAATCGAGTATGGCTACACCTTC CASSLSGPIPIEYGYTF
TRBD2 TRBJ2-3 TRBV13 once TGTGCCAGCAGCCTACTGGGACTAGCGGGGGGAGACGAGACAGATACGCAGTATTTT CASSLLGLAGGDETDTQYF
- TRBJ1-1 TRBV5-1 - TGCGCCAGCAGCCGGGACCTAGGGGAAGCTTTCTTT CASSRDLGEAFF
- TRBJ2-7 TRBV7-9 - TGTGCCAGCAGCGGGCAGGGGGGCGAGCAGTACTTC CASSGQGGEQYF